This T cell receptor (beta chain) comes out of a study of blood T cell repertoires in COVID-19. Across the whole study: Material from acute and convalescent COVID-19 was sourced from the United States, Italy and Spain. T cells, B-cell-depleted T cells, or PBMCs provided the cDNA or gDNA that served as material.

Method: immunoSEQ multiplex PCR; TCRdb's copy keeps in-frame clones and lacks some. In the table there are roughly 400,000 clones, less than 95% of which are singletons. V lost 5 bases and J lost 8, with 21 bases in between. Germline V gene lookup returns CDR1 MNHEY and CDR2 SMNVEV (reference sequence). The CDR3 runs 16 residues. Self-reported history from a screening survey and questionnaire set each donor's cohort. Sequencing was performed on PBMCs or T cells enriched from blood (not recorded which). The sequence came from a man between 18 and 29 years old who had recovered from COVID-19. This chain joins TRBV27 and TRBJ1-4; perhaps TRBD1 as D (6 bases). CDR3 sequence: CASSPLPEGGGEKLFF. The CDR3 DNA reads TGTGCCAGCAGTCCCTTACCCGAAGGTGGGGGCGAAAAACTGTTTTTT.